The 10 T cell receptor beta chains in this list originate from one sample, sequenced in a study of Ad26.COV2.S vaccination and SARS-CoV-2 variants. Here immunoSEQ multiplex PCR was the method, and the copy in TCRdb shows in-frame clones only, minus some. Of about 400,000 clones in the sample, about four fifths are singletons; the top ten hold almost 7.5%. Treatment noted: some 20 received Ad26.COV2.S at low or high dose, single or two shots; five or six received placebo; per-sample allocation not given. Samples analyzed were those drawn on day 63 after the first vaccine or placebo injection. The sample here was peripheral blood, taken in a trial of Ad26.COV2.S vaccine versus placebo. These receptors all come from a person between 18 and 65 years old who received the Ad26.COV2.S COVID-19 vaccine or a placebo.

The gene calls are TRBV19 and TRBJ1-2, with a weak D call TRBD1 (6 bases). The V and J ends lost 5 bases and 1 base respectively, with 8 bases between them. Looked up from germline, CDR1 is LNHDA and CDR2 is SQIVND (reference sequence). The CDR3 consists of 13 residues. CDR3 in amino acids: CASSLGGNYGYTF. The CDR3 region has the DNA TGTGCCAGTAGTCTAGGGGGTAACTATGGCTACACCTTC. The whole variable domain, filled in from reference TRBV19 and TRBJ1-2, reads DGGITQSPKYLFRKEGQNVTLSCEQNLNHDAMYWYRQDPGQGLRLIYYSQIVNDFQKGDIAEGYSVSREKKESFPLTVTSAQKNPTAFYLCASSLGGNYGYTFGSGTRLTVV.

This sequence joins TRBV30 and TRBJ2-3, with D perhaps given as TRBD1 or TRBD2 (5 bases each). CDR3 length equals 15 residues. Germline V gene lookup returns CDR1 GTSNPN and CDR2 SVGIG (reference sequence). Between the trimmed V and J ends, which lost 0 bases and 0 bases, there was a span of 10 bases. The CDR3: CAWSVTGASTDTQYF. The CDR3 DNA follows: TGTGCCTGGAGTGTAACCGGGGCTAGCACAGATACGCAGTATTTT.

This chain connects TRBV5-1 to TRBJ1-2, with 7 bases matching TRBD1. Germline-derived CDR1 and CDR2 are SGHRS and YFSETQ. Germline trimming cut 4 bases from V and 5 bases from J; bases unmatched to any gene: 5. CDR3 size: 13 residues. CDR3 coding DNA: TGCGCCAGCAGCCGCACAGGGGAGTATGGCTACACCTTC. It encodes CASSRTGEYGYTF.

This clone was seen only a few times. The CDR3: CASSIPGRGGPSYEQYF. Written as DNA, the CDR3 is TGTGCCAGTAGTATCCCGGGACGCGGTGGTCCATCCTACGAGCAGTACTTC. This chain joins TRBV19 and TRBJ2-7; the D call may be TRBD1 or TRBD2 (5 bases each). The CDR3 is 17 amino acids. V dropped 3 bases and J dropped 1 base, with 19 bases sitting between them. Looked up from germline, CDR1 is LNHDA and CDR2 is SQIVND (reference sequence).

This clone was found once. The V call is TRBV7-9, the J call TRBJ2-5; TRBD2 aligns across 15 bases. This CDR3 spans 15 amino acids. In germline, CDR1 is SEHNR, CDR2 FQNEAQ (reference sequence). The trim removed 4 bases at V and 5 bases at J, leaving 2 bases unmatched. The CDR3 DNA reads TGTGCCAGCAGCTCCGGACTAGCGGGGGGGGAGACCCAGTACTTC. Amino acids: CASSSGLAGGETQYF. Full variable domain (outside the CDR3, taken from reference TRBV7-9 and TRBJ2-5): DTGVSQNPRHKITKRGQNVTFRCDPISEHNRLYWYRQTLGQGPEFLTYFQNEAQLEKSRLLSDRFSAERPKGSFSTLEIQRTEQGDSAMYLCASSSGLAGGETQYFGPGTRLLVL.

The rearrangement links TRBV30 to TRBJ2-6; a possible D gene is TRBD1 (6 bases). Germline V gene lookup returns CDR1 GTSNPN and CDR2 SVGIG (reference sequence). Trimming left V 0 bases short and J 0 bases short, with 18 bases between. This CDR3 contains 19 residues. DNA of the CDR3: TGTGCCTGGAGTGTTTGGGGCAGGGGATACAGCTCTGGGGCCAACGTCCTGACTTTC. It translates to CAWSVWGRGYSSGANVLTF.

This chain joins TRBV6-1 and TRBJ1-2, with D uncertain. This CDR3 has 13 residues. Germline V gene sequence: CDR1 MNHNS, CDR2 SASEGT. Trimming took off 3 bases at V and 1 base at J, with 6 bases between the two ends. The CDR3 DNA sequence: TGTGCCAGCAGTGATTACAGTAACTATGGCTACACCTTC. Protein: CASSDYSNYGYTF.

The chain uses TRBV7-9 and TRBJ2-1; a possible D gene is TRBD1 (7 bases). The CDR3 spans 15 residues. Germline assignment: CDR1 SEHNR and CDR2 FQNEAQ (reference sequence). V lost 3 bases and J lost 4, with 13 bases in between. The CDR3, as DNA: TGTGCCAGCAGCTTGGACCAGGGGGGATACAATGAGCAGTTCTTC. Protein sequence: CASSLDQGGYNEQFF.

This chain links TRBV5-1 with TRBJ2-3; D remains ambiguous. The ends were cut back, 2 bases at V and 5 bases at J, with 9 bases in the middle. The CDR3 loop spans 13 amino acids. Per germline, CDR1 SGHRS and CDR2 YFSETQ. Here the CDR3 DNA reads TGCGCCAGCAGCTTAGATGAGGAAGATACGCAGTATTTT. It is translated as CASSLDEEDTQYF. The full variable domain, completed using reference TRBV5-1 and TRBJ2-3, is KAGVTQTPRYLIKTRGQQVTLSCSPISGHRSVSWYQQTPGQGLQFLFEYFSETQRNKGNFPGRFSGRQFSNSRSEMNVSTLELGDSALYLCASSLDEEDTQYFGPGTRLTVL.

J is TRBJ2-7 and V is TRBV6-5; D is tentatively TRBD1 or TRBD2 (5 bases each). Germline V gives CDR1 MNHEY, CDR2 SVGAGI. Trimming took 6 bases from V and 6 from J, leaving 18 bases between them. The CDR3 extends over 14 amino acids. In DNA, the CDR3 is TGTGCCAGCAGCCGGGACGGCCAAACTAGCGAGCAGTACTTC. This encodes CASSRDGQTSEQYF.